Presented here are 25 T cell receptor beta chains from one specimen sequenced in a study of blood T cell repertoires in COVID-19. Assay used: immunoSEQ multiplex PCR; TCRdb lists only in-frame clones, some missing. The table records fewer than 500,000 clones, approximately 90% of them present only once. Sequenced sample: peripheral blood. The origin of the receptors is a woman aged 30 to 39 with acute or convalescent COVID-19.

V is TRBV5-1 and J is TRBJ2-3, with unresolved D. The V end was cut by 4 bases, the J end by 4 bases, with 7 bases between. Germline loops: CDR1 SGHRS, CDR2 YFSETQ. There are 12 residues in the CDR3. In nucleotides, the CDR3 is TGCGCCAGCAGCCTACGGGCAGATACGCAGTATTTT. Translating it yields CASSLRADTQYF.

This chain joins TRBV27 and TRBJ1-5, with a possible D match to TRBD1 (5 bases). Deletions cut 2 bases from V and 4 bases from J, with 12 bases between. Germline CDR1 reads MNHEY; CDR2 reads SMNVEV (reference sequence). There are 15 residues in the CDR3. As DNA, the CDR3 is TGTGCCAGCAGTTTAGACAGACTTACAAATCAGCCCCAGCATTTT. Protein sequence: CASSLDRLTNQPQHF.

The V and J genes are TRBV6-6 and TRBJ2-7; 9 positions agree with TRBD1. Germline loops: CDR1 MNHNY, CDR2 SVGAGI (reference sequence). The V and J ends lost 7 bases and 1 base, in that order; junction bases with no gene match: 2. This CDR3 has 13 residues. The CDR3 nucleotides are TGTGCCAGCATAGGGACAGGGTCCTACGAGCAGTACTTC. Residues: CASIGTGSYEQYF.

This chain uses TRBV4-2 with TRBJ2-1, with D possibly being TRBD1 (5 bases). V was pared by 3 bases and J by 0 bases, with 12 bases between. Per germline, CDR1 LGHNA and CDR2 YNFKEQ. There are 16 residues in the CDR3. The CDR3 DNA sequence: TGTGCCAGCAGCCACGAGCAGGGAATCTCCTACAATGAGCAGTTCTTC. It codes for CASSHEQGISYNEQFF.

This chain links TRBV2 with TRBJ2-5, with a possible D match to TRBD1 (6 bases). V was trimmed by 6 bases and J by 1 base, leaving 12 bases between them. In germline, CDR1 is SNHLY, CDR2 FYNNEI. The CDR3 is 14 residues long. CDR3 sequence reads: CASRGARGQETQYF. In nucleotides, the CDR3 is TGTGCCAGCAGGGGGGCCCGGGGCCAAGAGACCCAGTACTTC.

The chain recombines TRBV12-3 or TRBV12-4 with TRBJ1-2; D may be TRBD1 (5 bases). V gave up 5 bases and J gave up 5 bases, with 12 bases separating them. The CDR3 covers 13 residues. The chain's CDR3 is CASSPLTAYGYTF. The CDR3 DNA follows: TGTGCCAGCAGTCCCTTGACAGCTTATGGCTACACCTTC.

The V call is TRBV10-1, the J call TRBJ1-2, with D perhaps TRBD1 (6 bases). V dropped 4 bases and J dropped 2 bases, with 8 bases sitting between them. There are 13 residues in the CDR3. Germline loops: CDR1 WNHNN, CDR2 SYGVQD (reference sequence). The CDR3 reads CASSAGQNYGYTF. The CDR3 nucleotides are TGCGCCAGCAGTGCCGGACAGAACTATGGCTACACCTTC.

The J gene is TRBJ2-5, the V gene TRBV24-1; TRBD2 matches at 7 bases. The CDR3 length is 14 residues. CDR1 is KGHDR, CDR2 SFDVKD, per germline. With 12 bases clipped from V and 8 bases from J, the junction kept 17 bases outside the gene matches. The CDR3 protein is CASLGGKRRITQYF. The CDR3 DNA sequence: TGTGCCTCCCTGGGGGGGAAGCGGCGGATTACCCAGTACTTC.

V and J are TRBV4-1 and TRBJ2-2; the D gene is possibly TRBD1 (6 bases). Trimming took 0 bases from V and 1 from J, leaving 12 bases between them. The CDR3 sequence is 17 residues long. From germline, CDR1 is MGHRA and CDR2 YSYEKL. The CDR3 reads CASSQDFPDRNTGELFF. DNA for the CDR3: TGCGCCAGCAGCCAAGATTTCCCGGACAGGAACACCGGGGAGCTGTTTTTT.

J is TRBJ2-3 and V is TRBV3-1 (or the pseudogene TRBV3-2), with TRBD2 identical over 9 bases. The junction had 5 bases not matched to a gene; V was cut back by 3 bases and J by 1 base. The CDR3 is made up of 16 amino acids. Germline values: CDR1 LGHDT, CDR2 YNNKEL (reference sequence). CDR3 DNA sequence: TGTGCCAGCAGCCAGGCGGGGGGGACCGGCACAGATACGCAGTATTTT. It specifies CASSQAGGTGTDTQYF.

J is TRBJ2-1 and V is TRBV6-6; the match to TRBD2 covers 8 bases. The CDR3 runs 21 residues. Germline V gene sequence: CDR1 MNHNY, CDR2 SVGAGI (reference sequence). With V trimmed by 5 bases and J by 0 bases, 21 bases remained unmatched. The CDR3 here is CASSPPMGRGADTSSYNEQFF. Written as DNA, the CDR3 is TGTGCCAGCAGTCCCCCAATGGGGCGGGGGGCTGATACTAGCTCCTACAATGAGCAGTTCTTC.

The chain recombines TRBV2 with TRBJ1-6; D remains ambiguous. The CDR3 is made up of 15 amino acids. Germline V lookup: CDR1 SNHLY, CDR2 FYNNEI. Trimming cost V 6 bases and J 4 bases, with 13 bases left between them. The chain's CDR3 is CASRVLRDYNSPLHF. The CDR3 DNA is TGTGCCAGCAGGGTACTGAGGGATTATAATTCACCCCTCCACTTT.

This clone was counted between two and nine times. This chain connects TRBV28 to TRBJ1-5; D call uncertain. V gave up 6 bases and J gave up 6 bases, with 15 bases separating them. This CDR3 has 14 residues. The germline V gene has CDR1 MDHEN and CDR2 SYDVKM. The CDR3 protein is CASRNAGTPQPQHF. DNA of the CDR3: TGTGCCAGCAGAAACGCAGGAACTCCTCAGCCCCAGCATTTT.

The chain recombines TRBV12-3 or TRBV12-4 with TRBJ2-7; D remains ambiguous. V lost 2 bases to trimming and J lost 0 bases, with 5 bases between them. This CDR3 is 13 amino acids long. CDR3 sequence: CASSLSGSYEQYF. The DNA of the CDR3 is TGTGCCAGCAGTTTATCGGGCTCCTACGAGCAGTACTTC.

This clone was detected a few times. The chain employs TRBV5-1 and TRBJ1-2, with a tentative D call TRBD1 (5 bases). The CDR3 sequence is 17 residues long. The V gene lost 1 base and the J gene lost 0 bases, with 16 bases spanning the gap. The V gene's germline CDR1 is SGHRS and CDR2 YFSETQ. CDR3 loop: CASSLLGAQLANYGYTF. The CDR3 DNA reads TGCGCCAGCAGCTTGTTAGGGGCACAGTTAGCTAACTATGGCTACACCTTC.

V gene TRBV5-1 combines with J gene TRBJ1-6; 7 bases are shared with TRBD1. Germline-derived CDR1 and CDR2 are SGHRS and YFSETQ. V was clipped by 3 bases and J by 0 bases; unmatched bases: 9. The CDR3 covers 18 residues. The CDR3 nucleotides are TGCGCCAGCAGCTCGGGACAGCTCTCGAGCTCCTATAATTCACCCCTCCACTTT. It specifies CASSSGQLSSSYNSPLHF.

V and J are TRBV5-1 and TRBJ2-7; perhaps TRBD1 as D (6 bases). The germline V gene encodes CDR1 SGHRS and CDR2 YFSETQ. The CDR3 loop spans 15 amino acids. The V end was cut by 2 bases, the J end by 3 bases, with 15 bases between. As DNA, the CDR3 is TGCGCCAGCAGCTTAAGACAGGATCCCATCTACGAGCAGTACTTC. Translation: CASSLRQDPIYEQYF.

This clone was detected a few times. V and J are TRBV7-3 and TRBJ2-2; tentatively, D is TRBD1 (5 bases). The CDR3 runs 16 residues. Deletions cut 4 bases from V and 7 bases from J, with 19 bases between. Germline assignment: CDR1 SGHTA and CDR2 FQGTGA. Here the CDR3 reads CASSSPTSAGHGELFF. The CDR3 DNA reads as TGTGCCAGCAGCTCCCCTACCTCGGCAGGGCACGGGGAGCTGTTTTTT. Supplemented by reference TRBV7-3 and TRBJ2-2, the full variable domain reads GAGVSQTPSNKVTEKGKYVELRCDPISGHTALYWYRQSLGQGPEFLIYFQGTGAADDSGLPNDRFFAVRPEGSVSTLKIQRTERGDSAVYLCASSSPTSAGHGELFFGEGSRLTVL.

The chain links TRBV9 to TRBJ2-7; 7 bases agree with TRBD1. The V gene end was trimmed by 6 bases and the J gene end by 3 bases; junction bases not matched to a gene: 3. The germline CDR1 and CDR2 sequences are SGDLS and YYNGEE. The CDR3 is 12 amino acids. CDR3 protein: CASIRQGYEQYF. CDR3 in DNA: TGTGCCAGCATCCGACAGGGCTACGAGCAGTACTTC.

The V and J genes are TRBV7-8 and TRBJ2-1, with D tentatively TRBD2 (5 bases). The CDR3 covers 13 residues. Germline V gene data show CDR1 as SGHVS and CDR2 as FQNEAQ. With 5 bases removed from V and 8 bases from J, the gap between germline ends came to 13 bases. As DNA, the CDR3 is TGTGCCAGCAGCCTTTTGAGGGCAGATGAGCAGTTCTTC. Amino acid sequence: CASSLLRADEQFF.

The chain links TRBV6-5 to TRBJ1-2; 9 bases are shared with TRBD1. With V trimmed by 6 bases and J by 2 bases, 4 bases remained unmatched. CDR3 length: 14 amino acids. Germline V lookup: CDR1 MNHEY, CDR2 SVGAGI. CDR3 coding DNA: TGTGCCAGCAGAATGGGGACAGGGAACTATGGCTACACCTTC. Its translation: CASRMGTGNYGYTF.

The CDR3: CASSLDTDRTYEQYF. Here the CDR3 DNA reads TGTGCCAGCAGCTTAGACACCGACAGAACCTACGAGCAGTACTTC. The chain combines TRBV7-8 with TRBJ2-7; D is perhaps TRBD1 (5 bases). Trimming stripped 1 base from V and 2 bases from J, with 12 bases between. This CDR3 spans 15 amino acids. Per germline, CDR1 SGHVS and CDR2 FQNEAQ.

The CDR3 protein is CASSSYQNTEAFF. The CDR3, as DNA: TGTGCCAGCAGTTCCTACCAGAACACTGAAGCTTTCTTT. The chain joins TRBV28 to TRBJ1-1; D is unresolved. Per germline, CDR1 MDHEN and CDR2 SYDVKM. The CDR3 length is 13 residues. V was cut by 4 bases and J by 1 base, with 7 bases left in between.

The V gene is TRBV6-5, the J gene TRBJ2-3; 8 bases are a match to TRBD1. The CDR3 covers 15 residues. CDR1 is MNHEY, CDR2 SVGAGI, per germline. The V and J ends lost 7 bases and 0 bases, in that order; junction bases with no gene match: 6. As DNA, the CDR3 is TGTGCCAGCAATCTCTGGACAGGGAGCACAGATACGCAGTATTTT. It is translated as CASNLWTGSTDTQYF.

The V call is TRBV7-6, the J call TRBJ1-2; 7 bases agree with TRBD1. V was clipped by 4 bases and J by 7 bases; unmatched bases: 6. The germline V gene has CDR1 SGHVS and CDR2 FNYEAQ. CDR3 size: 13 residues. The CDR3 loop reads CASSWRQGTGYTF. The CDR3 DNA reads as TGTGCCAGCAGCTGGAGACAGGGAACTGGCTACACCTTC.